These 26 T cell receptor beta chains were sequenced from one sample in a study of T cell responses to AZD1222 COVID-19 vaccine. Sequencing was performed with immunoSEQ multiplex PCR; in TCRdb, only in-frame clones are kept and a portion is missing. The sample carries roughly 150,000 clones, approximately 88% recorded once. This specimen was peripheral blood, taken on day 0 of AZD1222 vaccination. These receptors were collected from an adult in good health.

This clone was seen a single time. This chain connects TRBV28 to TRBJ2-7; no firm D call. The V end was cut by 0 bases, the J end by 5 bases, with 5 bases between. The germline V gene encodes CDR1 MDHEN and CDR2 SYDVKM. The CDR3 sequence is 12 residues long. This chain's CDR3 is CASSLWGNEQYF. The CDR3 nucleotides read TGTGCCAGCAGTTTATGGGGGAACGAGCAGTACTTC.

V is TRBV2 and J is TRBJ2-4, with TRBD1 matching 9 bases. Germline-derived CDR1 and CDR2 are SNHLY and FYNNEI. The length of the CDR3 is 15 residues. V was clipped by 6 bases and J by 9 bases; unmatched bases: 12. CDR3 sequence: CASSGTGTGLSIQYF. DNA for the CDR3: TGTGCCAGCAGCGGTACCGGGACAGGGCTCAGCATTCAGTACTTC.

The gene calls are TRBV30 and TRBJ2-5; a weak D match, TRBD2 (7 bases). Trimming removed 4 bases from V and 5 bases from J, with 14 bases in between. Per germline, CDR1 GTSNPN and CDR2 SVGIG (reference sequence). The CDR3 runs 13 residues. As DNA, the CDR3 is TGTGCCTGGAACTGGGGGGGCCGCGAGACCCAGTACTTC. Translating gives CAWNWGGRETQYF. Based on the CDR3 plus reference TRBV30 and TRBJ2-5, the full variable domain is SQTIHQWPATLVQPVGSPLSLECTVEGTSNPNLYWYRQAAGRGLQLLFYSVGIGQISSEVPQNLSASRPQDRQFILSSKKLLLSDSGFYLCAWNWGGRETQYFGPGTRLLVL.

The chain uses TRBV7-2 and TRBJ2-7; D tentatively reads TRBD1 or TRBD2 (5 bases each). CDR3 length: 12 residues. From germline, CDR1 is SGHTA and CDR2 FQGNSA. Trimming left V 5 bases short and J 5 bases short, with 10 bases between. CDR3 sequence: CASSPRGHEQYF. In nucleotides, the CDR3 is TGTGCCAGCAGCCCGAGGGGTCACGAGCAGTACTTC.

The gene calls are TRBV30 and TRBJ1-1; the D is unclear. Germline loops: CDR1 GTSNPN, CDR2 SVGIG (reference sequence). The length of the CDR3 is 12 residues. With 1 base removed from V and 4 bases from J, the gap between germline ends came to 7 bases. DNA of the CDR3: TGTGCCTGGAGTGAGTGGAGCACTGAAGCTTTCTTT. It codes for CAWSEWSTEAFF. Full variable domain (rest looked up from reference TRBV30 and TRBJ1-1): SQTIHQWPATLVQPVGSPLSLECTVEGTSNPNLYWYRQAAGRGLQLLFYSVGIGQISSEVPQNLSASRPQDRQFILSSKKLLLSDSGFYLCAWSEWSTEAFFGQGTRLTVV.

The chain links TRBV19 to TRBJ2-1, with TRBD2 identical over 10 bases. This CDR3 has 16 amino acids. Unmatched junction bases numbered 4, after V lost 5 bases and J lost 0 bases. The germline V gene encodes CDR1 LNHDA and CDR2 SQIVND (reference sequence). This chain's CDR3 is CASSSSSGSSYNEQFF. In DNA, the CDR3 is TGTGCCAGTAGTTCCTCTAGCGGGAGCTCCTACAATGAGCAGTTCTTC.

The count of this clone is one. The V call is TRBV6-5, the J call TRBJ2-7; tentative D call: TRBD1 (6 bases). There are 14 residues in the CDR3. V lost 8 bases and J lost 1, with 15 bases in between. Germline V gene data show CDR1 as MNHEY and CDR2 as SVGAGI. CDR3 amino acids: CASARTVLSYEQYF. The CDR3 DNA reads TGTGCCAGCGCGAGGACAGTTTTATCCTACGAGCAGTACTTC.

This chain joins TRBV12-3 or TRBV12-4 and TRBJ1-5; D is perhaps TRBD1 (5 bases). V dropped 8 bases and J dropped 3 bases, with 8 bases sitting between them. This CDR3 is 12 amino acids long. DNA of the CDR3: TGTGCCAGCGGGGGGTACAATCAGCCCCAGCATTTT. Translated, it gives CASGGYNQPQHF.

The chain joins TRBV18 to TRBJ1-3; D is ambiguous. The CDR3 covers 16 residues. V lost 0 bases to trimming and J lost 0 bases, with 9 bases between them. Per the germline V gene, CDR1 is KGHSH and CDR2 is LQKENI. The CDR3 region has the DNA TGTGCCAGCTCACCACCTCAGGCGGACTCTGGAAACACCATATATTTT. Residues: CASSPPQADSGNTIYF.

The gene calls are TRBV6-2 or TRBV6-3 and TRBJ2-1, with 13 bases that match TRBD2. Trimming took 5 bases from V and 4 from J; bases not matched to a gene: 11. CDR3 length: 18 amino acids. CDR1 is MNHEY and CDR2 is SVGEGT in the germline V gene. In DNA form, the CDR3 reads TGTGCCAGCAGTCTCCAGGGGGGACTAGCGGGAAGGTACAATGAGCAGTTCTTC. This gives the protein CASSLQGGLAGRYNEQFF.

This CDR3 reads CASSAEGTGFGSPLHF. As DNA, the CDR3 is TGTGCCAGCAGCGCCGAAGGGACAGGGTTTGGCTCACCCCTCCACTTT. The J gene is TRBJ1-6, the V gene TRBV7-6, with TRBD1 matching over 9 bases. Germline values: CDR1 SGHVS, CDR2 FNYEAQ. With 5 bases clipped from V and 10 bases from J, the junction kept 12 bases outside the gene matches. The CDR3 extends over 16 amino acids.

The chain couples TRBV7-9 to TRBJ2-1; 11 bases fit TRBD2. Germline V gene lookup returns CDR1 SEHNR and CDR2 FQNEAQ (reference sequence). J gave up 8 bases and V 4 bases, and 16 bases lay outside the gene matches. CDR3 length equals 18 residues. CDR3 in DNA: TGTGCCAGCAGCTCCCTCGGCCTTAGCGGGAGGGCCTCCCATGAGCAGTTCTTC. This codes for CASSSLGLSGRASHEQFF.

The chain carries TRBV5-4 and TRBJ1-6, with 7 bases aligning to TRBD1. This CDR3 contains 15 residues. The germline V gene encodes CDR1 SGHNT and CDR2 YYREEE (reference sequence). Germline trimming cut 3 bases from V and 5 bases from J; bases unmatched to any gene: 5. In DNA, the CDR3 is TGTGCCAGCAGCTCCGGACAGGCCAATAATTCACCCCTCCACTTT. Translated, it gives CASSSGQANNSPLHF.

V gene TRBV19 combines with J gene TRBJ2-7; 7 bases are a match to TRBD2. The CDR3 has 14 residues. With 3 bases clipped from V and 5 bases from J, the junction kept 7 bases outside the gene matches. The germline V gene encodes CDR1 LNHDA and CDR2 SQIVND (reference sequence). The CDR3 region has the DNA TGTGCCAGTAGTATCGTGGGAGGGCCAAACGAGCAGTACTTC. Its protein is CASSIVGGPNEQYF. Complete variable domain (other parts from reference TRBV19 and TRBJ2-7): DGGITQSPKYLFRKEGQNVTLSCEQNLNHDAMYWYRQDPGQGLRLIYYSQIVNDFQKGDIAEGYSVSREKKESFPLTVTSAQKNPTAFYLCASSIVGGPNEQYFGPGTRLTVT.

V and J are TRBV29-1 and TRBJ1-3; the D is unclear. The CDR3 sequence is 13 residues long. Germline V gene sequence: CDR1 SQVTM, CDR2 ANQGSEA. V was pared by 7 bases and J by 0 bases, with 10 bases between. The DNA of the CDR3 is TGCAGCGCCATCAGTGACTCTGGAAACACCATATATTTT. Translation gives CSAISDSGNTIYF. Using reference TRBV29-1 and TRBJ1-3 for the parts outside the CDR3, the full variable domain is SAVISQKPSRDICQRGTSLTIQCQVDSQVTMMFWYRQQPGQSLTLIATANQGSEATYESGFVIDKFPISRPNLTFSTLTVSNMSPEDSSIYLCSAISDSGNTIYFGEGSWLTVV.

The chain links TRBV3-1 (or the pseudogene TRBV3-2) to TRBJ2-7; 7 bases are shared with TRBD1. Germline V gene lookup returns CDR1 LGHDT and CDR2 YNNKEL (reference sequence). Trimming took 1 base from V and 5 from J; bases not matched to a gene: 8. The CDR3 covers 15 residues. The CDR3 region has the DNA TGTGCCAGCAGCCAAGGGGGGTTTACAGGGGACGAGCAGTACTTC. Translating it yields CASSQGGFTGDEQYF.

CDR3: CASKAGAIRTEAFF. In DNA form, the CDR3 reads TGTGCCAGCAAGGCAGGGGCTATTCGGACTGAAGCTTTCTTT. J is TRBJ1-1 and V is TRBV27; weak D call: TRBD1 (6 bases). CDR3 length: 14 amino acids. Trimming removed 7 bases at V and 5 bases at J, with 17 bases between. CDR1 and CDR2 (germline): MNHEY, SMNVEV (reference sequence).

The chain is built from TRBV19 and TRBJ1-2; D is perhaps TRBD1 (5 bases). Germline CDR1 LNHDA, CDR2 SQIVND (reference sequence). The CDR3 contains 15 residues. The V and J ends lost 9 bases and 13 bases respectively, with 30 bases between them. The CDR3 DNA reads as TGTGCCAGCGGCTTCAGGGCGGCACGGGCTGGAGCTCCCACCTTC. As protein: CASGFRAARAGAPTF.

The chain employs TRBV9 and TRBJ1-2; D is unclear. The germline V gene encodes CDR1 SGDLS and CDR2 YYNGEE. Trimming took off 3 bases at V and 2 bases at J, with 14 bases between the two ends. The CDR3 has 15 residues. The CDR3, as DNA: TGTGCCAGCAGCGCCGAAGACCGATCAAACTATGGCTACACCTTC. Its translation: CASSAEDRSNYGYTF.

This clone turned up a few times. The chain couples TRBV19 to TRBJ1-1; D gene uncertain. V lost 3 bases to trimming and J lost 8 bases, with 10 bases between them. In germline, CDR1 is LNHDA, CDR2 SQIVND (reference sequence). The length of the CDR3 is 12 residues. The CDR3 DNA follows: TGTGCCAGTAGTATCACTGGCAGGGAAGCTTTCTTT. Translating gives CASSITGREAFF. The whole variable domain, filled in from reference TRBV19 and TRBJ1-1, reads DGGITQSPKYLFRKEGQNVTLSCEQNLNHDAMYWYRQDPGQGLRLIYYSQIVNDFQKGDIAEGYSVSREKKESFPLTVTSAQKNPTAFYLCASSITGREAFFGQGTRLTVV.

The J gene is TRBJ1-5, the V gene TRBV28, with TRBD1 matching 9 bases. V was pared by 6 bases and J by 6 bases, with 9 bases of the junction left unmatched. The CDR3 is 15 residues long. Per the germline V gene, CDR1 is MDHEN and CDR2 is SYDVKM. The CDR3 nucleotides read TGTGCCAGCAGCCTAGGGACAGGGTTGGGTCAGCCCCAGCATTTT. This encodes CASSLGTGLGQPQHF.

This chain uses TRBV30 with TRBJ2-5; D perhaps matches TRBD1 (7 bases). The length of the CDR3 is 12 residues. Germline CDR1 GTSNPN, CDR2 SVGIG (reference sequence). Trimming pared 5 bases from V and 5 bases from J, leaving 12 bases between. The CDR3 is CAWESGGETQYF. The CDR3 nucleotides are TGTGCCTGGGAGTCAGGGGGGGAGACCCAGTACTTC. Based on the CDR3 plus reference TRBV30 and TRBJ2-5, the full variable domain is SQTIHQWPATLVQPVGSPLSLECTVEGTSNPNLYWYRQAAGRGLQLLFYSVGIGQISSEVPQNLSASRPQDRQFILSSKKLLLSDSGFYLCAWESGGETQYFGPGTRLLVL.

Worth noting for this clone: Other nucleotide sequences from this sample produce the same CDR3. V and J are TRBV19 and TRBJ2-7; D is tentatively TRBD1 or TRBD2 (5 bases each). CDR1 is LNHDA, CDR2 SQIVND, per germline (reference sequence). The CDR3 totals 13 residues. Trimming left V 5 bases short and J 3 bases short, with 11 bases between. CDR3 region: CASSAQRGYEQYF. Written as DNA, the CDR3 is TGTGCCAGTAGTGCCCAGAGGGGCTACGAGCAGTACTTC.

This chain joins TRBV5-4 and TRBJ1-2; D remains unclear. Trimming shortened V by 4 bases and J by 2 bases, and 9 bases separated the two germline ends. Germline CDR1 reads SGHNT; CDR2 reads YYREEE (reference sequence). The CDR3 contains 13 residues. DNA of the CDR3: TGTGCCAGCAGCCGATGGGCAAACTATGGCTACACCTTC. Residues: CASSRWANYGYTF.

The chain joins TRBV6-5 to TRBJ2-5, with 10 bases matching TRBD1. Germline V CDR1 and CDR2: MNHEY, SVGAGI. Trimming cost V 2 bases and J 4 bases; bases outside gene matches: 4. The CDR3 is made up of 15 amino acids. CDR3 sequence reads: CASSYRQGAPETQYF. CDR3 sequence (DNA): TGTGCCAGCAGTTACCGACAGGGGGCTCCAGAGACCCAGTACTTC.

This chain links TRBV24-1 with TRBJ2-1, with a tentative D call TRBD1 (6 bases). V dropped 4 bases and J dropped 9 bases, with 9 bases sitting between them. The CDR3 extends over 12 amino acids. In germline, CDR1 is KGHDR, CDR2 SFDVKD. The CDR3 coding sequence is TGTGCCACCAGTGAAACAGGGCGTGAGCAGTTCTTC. Translation gives CATSETGREQFF.